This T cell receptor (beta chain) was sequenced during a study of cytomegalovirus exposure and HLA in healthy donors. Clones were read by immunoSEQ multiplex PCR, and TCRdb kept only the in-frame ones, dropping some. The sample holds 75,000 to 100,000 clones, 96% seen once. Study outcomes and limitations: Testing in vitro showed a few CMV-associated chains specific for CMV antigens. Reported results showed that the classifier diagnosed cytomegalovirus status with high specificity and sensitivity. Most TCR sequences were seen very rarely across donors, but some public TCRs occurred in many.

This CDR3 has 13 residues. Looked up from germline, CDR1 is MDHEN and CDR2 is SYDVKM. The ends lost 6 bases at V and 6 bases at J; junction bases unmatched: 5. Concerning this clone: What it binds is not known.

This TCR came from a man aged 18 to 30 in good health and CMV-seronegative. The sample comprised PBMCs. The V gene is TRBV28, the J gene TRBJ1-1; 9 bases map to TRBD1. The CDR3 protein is CASRLDRGAEAFF. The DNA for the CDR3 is TGTGCCAGCAGATTGGACAGGGGAGCTGAAGCTTTCTTT.